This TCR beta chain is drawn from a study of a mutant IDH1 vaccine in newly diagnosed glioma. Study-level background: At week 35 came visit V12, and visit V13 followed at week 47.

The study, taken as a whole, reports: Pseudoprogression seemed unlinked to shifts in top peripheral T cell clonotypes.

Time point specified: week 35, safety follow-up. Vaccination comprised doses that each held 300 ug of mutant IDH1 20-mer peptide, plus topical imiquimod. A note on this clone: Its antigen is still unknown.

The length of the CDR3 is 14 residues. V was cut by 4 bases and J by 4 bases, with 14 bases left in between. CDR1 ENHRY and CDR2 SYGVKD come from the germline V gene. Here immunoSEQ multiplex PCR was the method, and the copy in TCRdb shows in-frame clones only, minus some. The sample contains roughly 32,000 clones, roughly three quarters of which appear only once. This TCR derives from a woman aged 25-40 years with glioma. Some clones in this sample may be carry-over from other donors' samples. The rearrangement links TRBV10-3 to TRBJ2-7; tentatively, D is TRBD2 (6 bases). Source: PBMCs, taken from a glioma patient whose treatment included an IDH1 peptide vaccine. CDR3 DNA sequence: TGTGCCATCAGTGCGGGGGTTTCCGCGTACGAGCAGTACTTC. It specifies CAISAGVSAYEQYF.